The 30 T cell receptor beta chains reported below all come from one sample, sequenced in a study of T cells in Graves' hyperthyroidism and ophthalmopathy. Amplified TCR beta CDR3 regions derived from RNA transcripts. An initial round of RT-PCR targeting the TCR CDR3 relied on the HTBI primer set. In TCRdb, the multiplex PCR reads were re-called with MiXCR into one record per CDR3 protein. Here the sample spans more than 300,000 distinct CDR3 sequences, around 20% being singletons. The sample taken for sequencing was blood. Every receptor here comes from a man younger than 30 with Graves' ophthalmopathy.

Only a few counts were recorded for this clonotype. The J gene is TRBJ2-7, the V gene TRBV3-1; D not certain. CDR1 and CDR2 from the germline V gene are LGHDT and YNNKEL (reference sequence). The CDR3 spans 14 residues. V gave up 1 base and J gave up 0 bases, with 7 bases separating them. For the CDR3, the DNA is TGTGCCAGCAGCCAAGGGGCAGGCTCCTACGAGCAGTACTTC. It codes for CASSQGAGSYEQYF.

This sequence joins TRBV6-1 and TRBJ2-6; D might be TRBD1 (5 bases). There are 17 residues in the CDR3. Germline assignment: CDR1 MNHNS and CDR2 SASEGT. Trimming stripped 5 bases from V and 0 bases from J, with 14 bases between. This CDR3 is CASSYYADTSGANVLTF. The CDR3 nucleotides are TGTGCCAGCAGTTATTATGCGGACACCTCTGGGGCCAACGTCCTGACTTTC.

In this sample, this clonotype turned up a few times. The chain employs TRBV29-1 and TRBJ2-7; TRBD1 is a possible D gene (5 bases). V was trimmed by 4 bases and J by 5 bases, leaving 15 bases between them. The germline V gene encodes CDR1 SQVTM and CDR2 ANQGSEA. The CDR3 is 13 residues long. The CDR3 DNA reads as TGCAGCGTTGTGTCAGGGTACGTCGACGAGCAGTACTTC. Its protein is CSVVSGYVDEQYF.

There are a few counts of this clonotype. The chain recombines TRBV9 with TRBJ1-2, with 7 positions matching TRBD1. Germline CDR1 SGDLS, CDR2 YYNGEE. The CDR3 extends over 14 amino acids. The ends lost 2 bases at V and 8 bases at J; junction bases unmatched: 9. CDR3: CASSVTGDRRGYTF. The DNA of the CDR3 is TGTGCCAGCAGCGTCACAGGGGATCGGCGGGGCTACACCTTC.

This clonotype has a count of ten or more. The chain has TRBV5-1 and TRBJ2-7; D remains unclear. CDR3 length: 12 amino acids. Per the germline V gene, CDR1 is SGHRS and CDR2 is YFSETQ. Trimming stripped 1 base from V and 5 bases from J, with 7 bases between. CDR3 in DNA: TGCGCCAGCAGCTTGACGAGAAACGAGCAGTACTTC. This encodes CASSLTRNEQYF.

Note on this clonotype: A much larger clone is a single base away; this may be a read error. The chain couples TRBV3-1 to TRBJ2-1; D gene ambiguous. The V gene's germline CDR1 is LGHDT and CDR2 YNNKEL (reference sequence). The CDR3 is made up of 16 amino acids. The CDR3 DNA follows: TGTGCCAGCAGCCCCGGGCACTTCGGATCCTACAATGAGCAGCTCTTC. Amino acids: CASSPGHFGSYNEQLF.

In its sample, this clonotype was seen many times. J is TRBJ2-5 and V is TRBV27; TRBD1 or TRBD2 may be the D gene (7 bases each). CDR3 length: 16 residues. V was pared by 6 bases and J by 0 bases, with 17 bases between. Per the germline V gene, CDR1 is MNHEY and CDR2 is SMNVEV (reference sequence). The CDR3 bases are TGTGCCAGCAGAAGTTTCCAGGGGGGGTACCAAGAGACCCAGTACTTC. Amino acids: CASRSFQGGYQETQYF.

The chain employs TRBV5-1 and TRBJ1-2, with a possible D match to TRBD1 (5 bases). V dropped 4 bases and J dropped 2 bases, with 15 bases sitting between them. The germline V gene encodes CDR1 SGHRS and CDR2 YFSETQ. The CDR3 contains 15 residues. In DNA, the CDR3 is TGCGCCAGCAGCCAAGCCGCGCGACAGAACTATGGCTACACCTTC. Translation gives CASSQAARQNYGYTF.

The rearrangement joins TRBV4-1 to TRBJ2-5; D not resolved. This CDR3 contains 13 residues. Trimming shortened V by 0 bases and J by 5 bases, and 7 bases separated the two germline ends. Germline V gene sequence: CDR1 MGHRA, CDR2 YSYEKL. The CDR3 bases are TGCGCCAGCAGCCAAGAGTCGGGCGAGACCCAGTACTTC. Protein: CASSQESGETQYF.

The CDR3 loop reads CASSFTSGRLFF. As DNA, the CDR3 is TGTGCCAGCAGCTTTACCTCAGGGAGGCTGTTTTTT. The chain combines TRBV9 with TRBJ2-2, with D possibly being TRBD1 or TRBD2 (5 bases each). Deletions cut 4 bases from V and 13 bases from J, with 14 bases between. The CDR3 runs 12 residues. Germline V gene data show CDR1 as SGDLS and CDR2 as YYNGEE.

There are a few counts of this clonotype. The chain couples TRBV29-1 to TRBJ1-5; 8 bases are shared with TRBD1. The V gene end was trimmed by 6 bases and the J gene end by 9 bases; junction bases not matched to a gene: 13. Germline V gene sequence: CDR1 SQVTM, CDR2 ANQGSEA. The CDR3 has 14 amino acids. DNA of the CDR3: TGCAGCGTCGTGGACAGGGCCCCCGGGTGGCCCCAGCATTTT. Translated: CSVVDRAPGWPQHF.

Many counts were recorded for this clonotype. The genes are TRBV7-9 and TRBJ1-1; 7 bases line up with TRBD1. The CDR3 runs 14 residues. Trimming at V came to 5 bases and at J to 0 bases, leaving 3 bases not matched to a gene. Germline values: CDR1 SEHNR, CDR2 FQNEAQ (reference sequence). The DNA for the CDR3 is TGTGCCAGCAGCGCGGGACAGCTGAACACTGAAGCTTTCTTT. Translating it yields CASSAGQLNTEAFF.

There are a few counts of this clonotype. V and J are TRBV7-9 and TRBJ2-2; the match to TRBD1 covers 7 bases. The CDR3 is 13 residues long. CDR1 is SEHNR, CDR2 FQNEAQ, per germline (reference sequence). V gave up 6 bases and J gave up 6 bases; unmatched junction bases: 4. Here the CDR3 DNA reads TGTGCCAGCAGACAAACAGGGGCCGGGGAGCTGTTTTTT. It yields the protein CASRQTGAGELFF. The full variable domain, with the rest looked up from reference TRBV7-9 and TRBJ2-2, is DTGVSQNPRHKITKRGQNVTFRCDPISEHNRLYWYRQTLGQGPEFLTYFQNEAQLEKSRLLSDRFSAERPKGSFSTLEIQRTEQGDSAMYLCASRQTGAGELFFGEGSRLTVL.

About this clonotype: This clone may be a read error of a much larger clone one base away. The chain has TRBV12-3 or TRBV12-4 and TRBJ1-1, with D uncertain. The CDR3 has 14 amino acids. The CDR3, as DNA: TGTGCCAGCAGTTTTTCAGACTTGAACACTGGAGCTTTCTTT. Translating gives CASSFSDLNTGAFF.

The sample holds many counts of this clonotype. The CDR3 loop is CASGRGAGGYTF. The CDR3, as DNA: TGTGCCAGCGGGCGAGGGGCTGGGGGCTACACCTTC. The chain joins TRBV2 to TRBJ1-2, with a weak D call TRBD1 (5 bases). Germline CDR1 reads SNHLY; CDR2 reads FYNNEI. Trimming left V 8 bases short and J 8 bases short, with 15 bases between. The CDR3 runs 12 residues.

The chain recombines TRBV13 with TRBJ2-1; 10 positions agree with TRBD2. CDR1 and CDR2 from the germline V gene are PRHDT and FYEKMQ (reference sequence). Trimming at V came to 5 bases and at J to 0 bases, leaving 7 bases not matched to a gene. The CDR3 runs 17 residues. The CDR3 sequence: CASSVALAGASYNEQFF. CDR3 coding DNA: TGTGCCAGCAGCGTAGCCCTAGCGGGGGCCTCCTACAATGAGCAGTTCTTC.

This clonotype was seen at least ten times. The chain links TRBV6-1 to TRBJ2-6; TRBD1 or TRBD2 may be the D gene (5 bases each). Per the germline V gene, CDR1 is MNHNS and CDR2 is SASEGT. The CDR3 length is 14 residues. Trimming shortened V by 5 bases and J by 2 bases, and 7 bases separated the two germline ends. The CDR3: CASSPGPGANVLTF. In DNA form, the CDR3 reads TGTGCCAGCAGTCCGGGACCTGGGGCCAACGTCCTGACTTTC.

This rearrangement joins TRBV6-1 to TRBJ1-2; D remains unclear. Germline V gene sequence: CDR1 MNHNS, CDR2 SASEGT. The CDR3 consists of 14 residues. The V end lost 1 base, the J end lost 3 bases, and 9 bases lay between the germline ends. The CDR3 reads CASSEDTSDYGYTF. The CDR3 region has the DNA TGTGCCAGCAGTGAAGACACCTCCGACTATGGCTACACCTTC.

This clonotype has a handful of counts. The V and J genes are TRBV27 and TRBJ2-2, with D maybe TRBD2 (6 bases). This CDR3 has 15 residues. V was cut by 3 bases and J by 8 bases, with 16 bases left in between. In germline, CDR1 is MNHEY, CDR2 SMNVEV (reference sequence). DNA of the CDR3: TGTGCCAGCAGTTTGCGGGACCCAATAGGGGGGGAGCTGTTTTTT. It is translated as CASSLRDPIGGELFF.

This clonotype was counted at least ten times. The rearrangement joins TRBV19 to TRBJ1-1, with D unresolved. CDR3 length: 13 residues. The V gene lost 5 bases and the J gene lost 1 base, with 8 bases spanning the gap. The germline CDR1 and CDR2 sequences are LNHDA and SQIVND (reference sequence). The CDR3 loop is CASSGPGNTEAFF. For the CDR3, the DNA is TGTGCCAGTAGTGGACCTGGGAACACTGAAGCTTTCTTT.

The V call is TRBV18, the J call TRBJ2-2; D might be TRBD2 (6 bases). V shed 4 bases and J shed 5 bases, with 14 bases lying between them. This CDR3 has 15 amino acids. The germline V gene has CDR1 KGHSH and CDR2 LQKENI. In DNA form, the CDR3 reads TGTGCCAGCTCACAATGGCGGGGAACAACCGGGGAGCTGTTTTTT. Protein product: CASSQWRGTTGELFF.

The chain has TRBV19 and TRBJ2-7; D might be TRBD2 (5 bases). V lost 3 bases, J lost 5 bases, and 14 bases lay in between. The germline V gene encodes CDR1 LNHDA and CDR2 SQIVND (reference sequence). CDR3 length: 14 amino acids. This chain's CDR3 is CASSIGPGIDEQYF. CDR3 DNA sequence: TGTGCCAGTAGTATCGGTCCGGGAATCGACGAGCAGTACTTC. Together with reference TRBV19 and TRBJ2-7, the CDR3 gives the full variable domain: DGGITQSPKYLFRKEGQNVTLSCEQNLNHDAMYWYRQDPGQGLRLIYYSQIVNDFQKGDIAEGYSVSREKKESFPLTVTSAQKNPTAFYLCASSIGPGIDEQYFGPGTRLTVT.

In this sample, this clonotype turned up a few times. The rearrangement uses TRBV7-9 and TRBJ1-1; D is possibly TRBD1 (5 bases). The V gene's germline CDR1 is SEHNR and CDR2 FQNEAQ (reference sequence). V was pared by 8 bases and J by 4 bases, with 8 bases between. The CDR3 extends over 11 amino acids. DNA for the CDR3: TGTGCCAGCTTCAGGGTCACTGAAGCTTTCTTT. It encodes CASFRVTEAFF.

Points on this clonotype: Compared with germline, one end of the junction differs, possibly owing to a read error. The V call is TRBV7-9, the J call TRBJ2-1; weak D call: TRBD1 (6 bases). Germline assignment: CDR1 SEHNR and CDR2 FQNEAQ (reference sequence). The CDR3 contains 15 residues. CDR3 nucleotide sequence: TGTACCAGCAGCTTAATCAGGGGTCGGTACAATGAGCAGTTCTTC. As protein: CTSSLIRGRYNEQFF.

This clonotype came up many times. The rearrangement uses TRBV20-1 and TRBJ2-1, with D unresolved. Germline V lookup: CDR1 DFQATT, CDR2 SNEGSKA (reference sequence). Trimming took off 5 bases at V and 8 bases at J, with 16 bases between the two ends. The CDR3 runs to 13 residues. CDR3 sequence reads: CSAWPRITDEQFF. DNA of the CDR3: TGCAGTGCTTGGCCGCGGATAACCGATGAGCAGTTCTTC.

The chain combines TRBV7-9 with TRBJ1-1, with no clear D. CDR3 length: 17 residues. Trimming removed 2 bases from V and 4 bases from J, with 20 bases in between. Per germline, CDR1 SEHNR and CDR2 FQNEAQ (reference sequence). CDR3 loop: CASSLRADRGIGTEAFF. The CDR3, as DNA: TGTGCCAGCAGCTTAAGGGCAGACCGAGGGATAGGCACTGAAGCTTTCTTT.

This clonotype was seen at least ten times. In nucleotides, the CDR3 is TGTGCCAGCAGCGGGGGGTCTACAGATACGCAGTATTTT. Protein: CASSGGSTDTQYF. This chain links TRBV28 with TRBJ2-3; 7 positions agree with TRBD2. Germline trimming cut 6 bases from V and 3 bases from J; bases unmatched to any gene: 3. The CDR3 runs 13 residues. Germline-derived CDR1 and CDR2 are MDHEN and SYDVKM.

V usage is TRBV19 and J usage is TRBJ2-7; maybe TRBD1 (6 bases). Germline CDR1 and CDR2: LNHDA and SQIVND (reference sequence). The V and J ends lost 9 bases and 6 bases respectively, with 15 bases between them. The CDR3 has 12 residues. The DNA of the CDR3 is TGTGCCAGCGGACAGCCCGCACGCGAGCAGTACTTC. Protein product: CASGQPAREQYF.

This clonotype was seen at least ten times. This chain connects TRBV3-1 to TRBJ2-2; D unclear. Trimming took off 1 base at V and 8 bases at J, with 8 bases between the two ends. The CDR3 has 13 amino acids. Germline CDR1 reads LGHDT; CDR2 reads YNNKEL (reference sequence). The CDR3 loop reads CASSQATKGELFF. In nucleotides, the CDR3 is TGTGCCAGCAGCCAAGCGACCAAGGGGGAGCTGTTTTTT.

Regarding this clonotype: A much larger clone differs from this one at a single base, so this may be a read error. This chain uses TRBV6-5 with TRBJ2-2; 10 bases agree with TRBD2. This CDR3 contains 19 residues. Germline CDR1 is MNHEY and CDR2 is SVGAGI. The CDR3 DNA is TGTGCCAGCAGTTACCCGGCGTCTTCTAGCGGGGGAGGTGTCGGGGAGCCGTTTTTT. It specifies CASSYPASSSGGGVGEPFF.